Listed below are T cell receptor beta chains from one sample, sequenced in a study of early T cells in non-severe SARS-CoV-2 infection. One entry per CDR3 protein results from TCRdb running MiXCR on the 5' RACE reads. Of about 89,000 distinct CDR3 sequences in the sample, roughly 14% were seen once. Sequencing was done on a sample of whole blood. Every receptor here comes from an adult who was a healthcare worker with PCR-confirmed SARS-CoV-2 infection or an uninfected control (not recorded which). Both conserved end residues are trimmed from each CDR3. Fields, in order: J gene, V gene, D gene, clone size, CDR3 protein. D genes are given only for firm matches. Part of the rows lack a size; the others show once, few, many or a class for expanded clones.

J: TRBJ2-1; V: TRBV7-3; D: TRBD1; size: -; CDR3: ASSPGQGNNEQF
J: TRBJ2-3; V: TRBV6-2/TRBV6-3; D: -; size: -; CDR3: ASQDMNTDTQY
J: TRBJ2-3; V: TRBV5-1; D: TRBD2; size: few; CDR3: ASSLSPSGGTTDTQY
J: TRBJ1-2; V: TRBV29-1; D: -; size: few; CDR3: SGTNGQFYGYT
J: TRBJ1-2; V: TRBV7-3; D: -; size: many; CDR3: ASSPRGGGYGYT
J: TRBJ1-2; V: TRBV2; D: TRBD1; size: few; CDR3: ASTEDRVDYT
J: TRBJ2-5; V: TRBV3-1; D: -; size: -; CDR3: ASSHVAGGTQY
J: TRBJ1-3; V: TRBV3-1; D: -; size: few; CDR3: ASSQDPGVFSENTIY
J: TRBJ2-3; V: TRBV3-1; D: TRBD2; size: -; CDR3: ASSQARLAGVSTDTQY
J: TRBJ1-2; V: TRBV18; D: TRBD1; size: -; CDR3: ASSPTGTVNYGYT
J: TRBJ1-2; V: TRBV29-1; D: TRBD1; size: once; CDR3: SVEGTGRDYGYT
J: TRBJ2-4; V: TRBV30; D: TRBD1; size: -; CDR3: AWSGGTGNIQY
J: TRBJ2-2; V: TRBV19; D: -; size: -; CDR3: ASSPSRELF
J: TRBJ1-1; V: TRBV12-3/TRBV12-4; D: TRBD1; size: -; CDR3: ASRETGGPHRTAF
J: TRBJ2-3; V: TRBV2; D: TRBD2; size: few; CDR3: ASSEPLAGGPTQY
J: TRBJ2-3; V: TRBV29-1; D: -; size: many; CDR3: SAPTDSSTDTQY
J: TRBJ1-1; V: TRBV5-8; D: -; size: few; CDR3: ASSLVPRDTEAF
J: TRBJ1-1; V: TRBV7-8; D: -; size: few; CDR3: ASSLMSAGINTEAF
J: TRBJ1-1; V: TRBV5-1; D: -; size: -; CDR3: ASSLGITGNTEAF
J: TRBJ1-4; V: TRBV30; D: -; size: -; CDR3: AWSRGPNEKLF
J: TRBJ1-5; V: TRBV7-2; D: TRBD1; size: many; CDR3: ASSLKTGDQPQH
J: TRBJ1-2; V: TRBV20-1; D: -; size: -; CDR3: SAREGSLNYGYT
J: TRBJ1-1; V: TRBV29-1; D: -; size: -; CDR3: SVEDPGHLLEAF
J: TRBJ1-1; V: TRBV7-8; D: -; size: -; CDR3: ASSFDSLAEAF
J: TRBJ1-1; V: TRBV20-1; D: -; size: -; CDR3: SARGGLYTEAF
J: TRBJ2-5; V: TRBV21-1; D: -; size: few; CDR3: ASSKAPNRGNETQY
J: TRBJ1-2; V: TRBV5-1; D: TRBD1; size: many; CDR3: ASSPGTGSSNYGYT
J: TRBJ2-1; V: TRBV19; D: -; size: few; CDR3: ASSIFNGEQF
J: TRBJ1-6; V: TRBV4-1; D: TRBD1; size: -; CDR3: ASSQRGLHSPLH
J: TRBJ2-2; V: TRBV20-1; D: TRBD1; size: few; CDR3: SASFWAGGNTGELF
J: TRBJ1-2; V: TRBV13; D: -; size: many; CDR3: ASSSGRSRLRNYGYT
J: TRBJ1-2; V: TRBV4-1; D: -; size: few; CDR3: ASSHMDRGGYGYT
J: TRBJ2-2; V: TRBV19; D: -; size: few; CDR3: ATRGHDTGELF
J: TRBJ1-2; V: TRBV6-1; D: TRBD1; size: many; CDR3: ASSRAYVGTDTTNYGYT
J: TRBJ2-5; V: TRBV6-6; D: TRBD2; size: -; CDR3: ASSYSGRSGGQETQY
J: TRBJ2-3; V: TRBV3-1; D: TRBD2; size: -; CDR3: ASSQGLASDTQY
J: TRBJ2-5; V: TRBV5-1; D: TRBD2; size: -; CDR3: ASSSNVAGGRQETQY
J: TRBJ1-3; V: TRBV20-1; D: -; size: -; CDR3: SARELRHRSGNTIY
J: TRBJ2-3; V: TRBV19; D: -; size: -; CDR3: ASSIGGTPSHTDTQY
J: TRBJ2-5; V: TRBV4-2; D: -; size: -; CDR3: ASSQERGPPPD
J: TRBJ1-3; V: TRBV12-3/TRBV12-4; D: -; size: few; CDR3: ASSRTNSRNTIY
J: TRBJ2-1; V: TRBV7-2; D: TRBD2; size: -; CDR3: ASSSGLAGGPNEQF
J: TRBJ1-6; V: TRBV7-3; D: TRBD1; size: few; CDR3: ASGTGNSPLH
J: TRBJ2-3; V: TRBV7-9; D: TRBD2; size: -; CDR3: ASSFTGTSDTQY
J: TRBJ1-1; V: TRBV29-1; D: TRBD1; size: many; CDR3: SVTPGGGTEAF
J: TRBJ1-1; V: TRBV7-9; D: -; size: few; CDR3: ASSLDPVWAEAF
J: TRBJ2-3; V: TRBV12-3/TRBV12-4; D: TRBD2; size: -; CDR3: ASSQGLAGKQY
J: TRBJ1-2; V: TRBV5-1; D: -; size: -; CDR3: ASSFGLNGYT
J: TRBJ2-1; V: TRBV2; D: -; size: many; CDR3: ASSVLRGTNEQF